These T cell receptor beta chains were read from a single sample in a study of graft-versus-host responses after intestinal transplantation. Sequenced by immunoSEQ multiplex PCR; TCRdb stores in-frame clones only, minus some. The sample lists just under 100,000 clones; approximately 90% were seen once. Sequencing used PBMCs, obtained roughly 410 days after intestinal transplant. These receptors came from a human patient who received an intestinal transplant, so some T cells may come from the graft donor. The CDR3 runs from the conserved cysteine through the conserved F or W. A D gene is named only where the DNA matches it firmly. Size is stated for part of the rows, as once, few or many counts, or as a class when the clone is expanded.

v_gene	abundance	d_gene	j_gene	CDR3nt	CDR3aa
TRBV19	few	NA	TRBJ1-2	TGTGCCAGTAGTATGTGGGGCTATGGCTACACCTTC	CASSMWGYGYTF
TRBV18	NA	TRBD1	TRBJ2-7	TGTGCCAGCTCACCAGGGACAGGGACGATCTACGAGCAGTACTTC	CASSPGTGTIYEQYF
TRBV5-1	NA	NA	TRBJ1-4	TGCGCCAGCAGCTTGATTCGTGGCGTTCTTAATGAAAAACTGTTTTTT	CASSLIRGVLNEKLFF
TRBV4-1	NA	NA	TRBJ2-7	TGCGCCAGCTCGTCCGTCGTCGGCGAGCAGTACTTC	CASSSVVGEQYF
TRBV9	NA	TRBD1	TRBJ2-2	TGTGCCAGCAGCGCCCCGACAGGGGTGGGCACCGGGGAGCTGTTTTTT	CASSAPTGVGTGELFF
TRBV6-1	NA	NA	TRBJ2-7	TGTGCCAGCAGTGAAGGACACCTTCGCTCCTACGAGCAGTACTTC	CASSEGHLRSYEQYF
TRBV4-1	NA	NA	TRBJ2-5	TGCGCCAGCAGCAGGCTAGGAGAGACCCAGTACTTC	CASSRLGETQYF
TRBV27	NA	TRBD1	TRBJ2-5	TGTGCCAGCAGTCGAGGACAGGGCATGGAGACCCAGTACTTC	CASSRGQGMETQYF
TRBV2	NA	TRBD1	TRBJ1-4	TGTGCCAGCAGTGAGACCGGACAGGGCGGAAAACTGTTTTTT	CASSETGQGGKLFF
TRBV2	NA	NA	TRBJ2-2	TGTGCCAGCAGTGGGGCCGGGAACACCGGGGAGCTGTTTTTT	CASSGAGNTGELFF
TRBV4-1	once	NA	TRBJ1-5	TGCGCCAGCAGCCGTGCGGGGGCGGCTCAGCCCCAGCATTTT	CASSRAGAAQPQHF
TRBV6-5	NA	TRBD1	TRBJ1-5	TGTGCCAGCAGCACGGGACAGGGTGGTCAGCCCCAGCATTTT	CASSTGQGGQPQHF
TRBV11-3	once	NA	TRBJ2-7	TGTGCCAGCAGCCCAGGGGGGCACACGGGTCGGGACGAGCAGTACTTC	CASSPGGHTGRDEQYF
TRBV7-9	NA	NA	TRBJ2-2	TGTGCCAGCAGCTTAAACGGGGCATGGGTGAACACCGGGGAGCTGTTTTTT	CASSLNGAWVNTGELFF
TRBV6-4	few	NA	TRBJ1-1	TGTGCCAGCAGTACTGGGATGAACACTGAAGCTTTCTTT	CASSTGMNTEAFF
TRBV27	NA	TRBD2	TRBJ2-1	TGTGCCAGCAGTTCCCCGGACGGGGGGTACAATGAGCAGTTCTTC	CASSSPDGGYNEQFF
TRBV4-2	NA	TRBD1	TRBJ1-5	TGTGCCAGCAGCCAAGAGCTAGGACAGGGGGGACAGCCCCAGCATTTT	CASSQELGQGGQPQHF
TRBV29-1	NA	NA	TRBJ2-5	TGCAGCGTTCGACTTGGGGGACTAGAGACCCAGTACTTC	CSVRLGGLETQYF
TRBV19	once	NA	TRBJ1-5	TGTGCCAGTAGTATCACAGGGCCCGGGCAGCCCCAGCATTTT	CASSITGPGQPQHF
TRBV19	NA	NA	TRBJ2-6	TGTGCCAGTAGTACCCACACCGGCTCTGGGGCCAACGTCCTGACTTTC	CASSTHTGSGANVLTF
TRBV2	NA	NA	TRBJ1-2	TGTGCCAGCCTCGTCAATGGCTACACCTTC	CASLVNGYTF
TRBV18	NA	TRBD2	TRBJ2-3	TGTGCCAGCTCACCTCCGGGACTAAGCACAGATACGCAGTATTTT	CASSPPGLSTDTQYF
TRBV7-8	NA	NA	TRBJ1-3	TGTGCCAGCACCCAAGGGACTATTGGAAACACCATATATTTT	CASTQGTIGNTIYF
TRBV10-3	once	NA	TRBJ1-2	TGTGCCATCAGCACTAACTATGGCTACACCTTC	CAISTNYGYTF
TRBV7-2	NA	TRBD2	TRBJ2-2	TGTGCCAGCACCCCCCGGGCAGCGGGGACCGGGGAGCTGTTTTTT	CASTPRAAGTGELFF
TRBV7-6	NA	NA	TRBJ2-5	TGTGCCAGCAGCCGAACCCCCCAAGAGACCCAGTACTTC	CASSRTPQETQYF
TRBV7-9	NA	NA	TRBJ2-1	TGTGCCAGCAGCTTGGTCAATGAGCAGTTCTTC	CASSLVNEQFF
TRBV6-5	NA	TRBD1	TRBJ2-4	TGTGCCAGCAGTTACTCTGGGACAGAAAACATTCAGTACTTC	CASSYSGTENIQYF
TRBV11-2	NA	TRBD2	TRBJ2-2	TGTGCCAGCAGCTTGGGTAGCGGGGGGCGAAACGGGGAGCTGTTTTTT	CASSLGSGGRNGELFF
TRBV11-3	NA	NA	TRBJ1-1	TGTGCCAGCAGCTTAGGGTCGAACACTGAAGCTTTCTTT	CASSLGSNTEAFF
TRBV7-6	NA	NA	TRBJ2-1	TGTGCCAGCAGCGGGGGGGCAGGGTACGATGAGCAGTTCTTC	CASSGGAGYDEQFF
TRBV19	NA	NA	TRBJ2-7	TGTGCCAGTAGTTTCGGGGGGCTCGCCTACGAGCAGTACTTC	CASSFGGLAYEQYF
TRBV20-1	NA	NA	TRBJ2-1	TGCAGTGCTCCGACCGGGGATGAGCAGTTCTTC	CSAPTGDEQFF
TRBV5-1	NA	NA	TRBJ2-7	TGCGCCAGCAGCATGCGGTACCCCTACGAGCAGTACTTC	CASSMRYPYEQYF
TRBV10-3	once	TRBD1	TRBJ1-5	TGTGCCATCAGTGATCCCGACAGGGGCGCCTACAATCAGCCCCAGCATTTT	CAISDPDRGAYNQPQHF
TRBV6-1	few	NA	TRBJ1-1	TGTGCCAGCAGGTACGGGGAAACTAACACTGAAGCTTTCTTT	CASRYGETNTEAFF
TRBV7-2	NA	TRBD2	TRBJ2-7	TGTGCCAGCAGCCCGGGGACTAGCGCCTCTTTAGGGTACTTC	CASSPGTSASLGYF
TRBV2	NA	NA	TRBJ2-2	TGTGCCAGCAGCCGACAGGCAAACACCGGGGAGCTGTTTTTT	CASSRQANTGELFF
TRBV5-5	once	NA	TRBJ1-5	TGTGCCAGCAGCCAATATAGGTGGAGCGGCCAGCCCCAGCATTTT	CASSQYRWSGQPQHF
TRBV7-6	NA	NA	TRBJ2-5	TGTGCCAGCAGCTTAGAGGCTGTGTATGGGGTGGGAGAGACCCAGTACTTC	CASSLEAVYGVGETQYF
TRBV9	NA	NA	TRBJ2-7	TGTGCCAGCAGCCCCACCCCCGCCTACGAGCAGTACTTC	CASSPTPAYEQYF
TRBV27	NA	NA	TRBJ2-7	TGTGCCAGCAGTTTAAAAGCAGGGCCCTCCTACGAGCAGTACTTC	CASSLKAGPSYEQYF